This T cell receptor (beta chain) was found in a study of CD8 T cells in ankylosing spondylitis. Study-level results: A TCR beta motif made of 7 to 9 highly homologous variants seemed typical of ankylosing spondylitis blood. Prior work had noted some motif variants in reactive arthritis blood and synovial fluid.

TCRdb passed the 5' RACE reads through MiXCR, listing each CDR3 protein once. The table has some 700,000 distinct CDR3 sequences, 15% to 20% seen once. The CDR3 consists of 13 residues. Germline CDR1 is SGHRS and CDR2 is YFSETQ. This clonotype was counted at least ten times. Its antigen is still unknown. One end of the junction varies from germline; a read error may be responsible. The TCR comes from a male donor with ankylosing spondylitis. The sample comprised blood, either unsorted or a sorted T cell fraction (not recorded which). This chain links TRBV5-1 with TRBJ2-5; perhaps TRBD2 as D (6 bases). The CDR3 DNA sequence: TGTGCCAGCAGTTTGACGGGGGAAGAGACCCAGTACTTC. Translating gives CASSLTGEETQYF. The full variable domain, in which reference TRBV5-1 and TRBJ2-5 provide the parts outside the CDR3, is KAGVTQTPRYLIKTRGQQVTLSCSPISGHRSVSWYQQTPGQGLQFLFEYFSETQRNKGNFPGRFSGRQFSNSRSEMNVSTLELGDSALYLCASSLTGEETQYFGPGTRLLVL.